One TCR beta chain is described in this entry. Its specificity is unknown. This entry comes from a study of beta chain features in type 1 diabetes. Regarding the study as a whole: For Type 1 diabetes patients, all four CD4+ subsets carried TCRB CDR3s that were moderately but significantly shorter. Reduced insertions and increased deletions marked VDJ junctions in type 1 diabetes patients.

CD45RO/CCR7/CD25/CD127/CD95/CD27 sorting isolated CD4+ naive, central memory, regulatory and stem cell-like memory cells. The V and J ends lost 1 base and 7 bases respectively, with 17 bases between them. CDR3 size: 16 residues. The germline gives CDR1 SGHTA, CDR2 FQGNSA. Sequenced material consisted of expressed TCRB transcripts (all of the isolated RNA was reverse transcribed). Sequencing used immunoSEQ multiplex PCR; TCRdb keeps in-frame clones, though not all of them. The top ten hold about 0.02% of the sample, which has 970,000 or so clones, about 17% seen once. The chain carries TRBV7-2 and TRBJ2-1, with D possibly matching TRBD2 (5 bases). The TCR comes from a woman under 30 in good health. What was sequenced was naive CD4+ T cells from blood. CDR3 amino acids: CASSLVMLSSGNEQFF. The CDR3 DNA reads as TGTGCCAGCAGCTTAGTGATGTTGTCTTCGGGGAATGAGCAGTTCTTC. Using reference TRBV7-2 and TRBJ2-1 for the parts outside the CDR3, the full variable domain is GAGVSQSPSNKVTEKGKDVELRCDPISGHTALYWYRQSLGQGLEFLIYFQGNSAPDKSGLPSDRFSAERTGGSVSTLTIQRTQQEDSAVYLCASSLVMLSSGNEQFFGPGTRLTVL.